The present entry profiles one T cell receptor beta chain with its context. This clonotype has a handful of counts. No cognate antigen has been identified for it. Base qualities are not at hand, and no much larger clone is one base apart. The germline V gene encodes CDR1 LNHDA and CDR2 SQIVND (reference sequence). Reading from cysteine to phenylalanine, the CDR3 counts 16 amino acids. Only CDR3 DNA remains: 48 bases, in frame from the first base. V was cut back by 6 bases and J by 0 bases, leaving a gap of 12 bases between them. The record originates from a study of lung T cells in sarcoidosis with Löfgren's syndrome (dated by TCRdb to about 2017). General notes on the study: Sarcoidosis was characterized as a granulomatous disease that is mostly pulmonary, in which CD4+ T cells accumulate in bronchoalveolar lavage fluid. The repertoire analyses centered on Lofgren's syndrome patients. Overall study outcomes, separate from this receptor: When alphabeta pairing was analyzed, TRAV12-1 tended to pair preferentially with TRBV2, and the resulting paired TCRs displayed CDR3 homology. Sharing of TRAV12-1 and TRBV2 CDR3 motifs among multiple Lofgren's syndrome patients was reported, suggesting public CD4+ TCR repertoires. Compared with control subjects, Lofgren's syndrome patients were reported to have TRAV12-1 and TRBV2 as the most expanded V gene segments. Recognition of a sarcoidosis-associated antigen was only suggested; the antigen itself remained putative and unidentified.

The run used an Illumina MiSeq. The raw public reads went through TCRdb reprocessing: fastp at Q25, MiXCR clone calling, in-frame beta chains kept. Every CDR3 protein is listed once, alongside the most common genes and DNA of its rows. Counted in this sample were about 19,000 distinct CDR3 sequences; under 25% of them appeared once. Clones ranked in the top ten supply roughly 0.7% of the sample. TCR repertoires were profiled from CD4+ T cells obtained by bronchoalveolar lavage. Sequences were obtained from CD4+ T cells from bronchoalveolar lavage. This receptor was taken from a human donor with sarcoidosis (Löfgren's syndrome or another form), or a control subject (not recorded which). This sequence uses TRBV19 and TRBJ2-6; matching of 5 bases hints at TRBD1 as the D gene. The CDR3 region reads CASRRGHHSGANVLTF. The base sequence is TGTGCCAGTAGGAGAGGACATCACTCTGGGGCCAACGTCCTGACTTTC.